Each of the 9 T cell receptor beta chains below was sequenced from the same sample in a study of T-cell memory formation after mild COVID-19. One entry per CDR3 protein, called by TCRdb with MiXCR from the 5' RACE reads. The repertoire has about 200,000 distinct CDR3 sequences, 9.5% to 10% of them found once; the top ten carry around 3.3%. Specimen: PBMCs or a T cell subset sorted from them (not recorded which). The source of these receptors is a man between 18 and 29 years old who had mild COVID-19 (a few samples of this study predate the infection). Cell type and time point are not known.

The CDR3 here is CSARGNLEAFF. The CDR3 DNA reads as TGCAGTGCCAGGGGAAACCTTGAAGCTTTCTTT. The J gene is TRBJ1-1, the V gene TRBV20-1, with D possibly TRBD1 on 6 matching bases. Trimming removed 6 bases at V and 7 bases at J, with 12 bases between. This CDR3 is 11 amino acids long. Germline CDR1 and CDR2: DFQATT and SNEGSKA (reference sequence).

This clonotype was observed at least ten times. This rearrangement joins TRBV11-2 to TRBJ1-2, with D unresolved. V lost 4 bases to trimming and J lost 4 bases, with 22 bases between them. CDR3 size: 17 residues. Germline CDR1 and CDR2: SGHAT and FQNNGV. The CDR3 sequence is CASSSFRAGGSTYGYTF. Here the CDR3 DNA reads TGTGCCAGCAGCTCGTTCCGTGCGGGAGGCTCGACCTATGGCTACACCTTC.

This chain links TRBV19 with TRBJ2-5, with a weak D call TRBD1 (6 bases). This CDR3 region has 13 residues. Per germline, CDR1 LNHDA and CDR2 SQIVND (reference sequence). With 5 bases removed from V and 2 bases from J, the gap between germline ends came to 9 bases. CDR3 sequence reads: CASSWTEQETQYF. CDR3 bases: TGTGCCAGTAGTTGGACAGAACAAGAGACCCAGTACTTC.

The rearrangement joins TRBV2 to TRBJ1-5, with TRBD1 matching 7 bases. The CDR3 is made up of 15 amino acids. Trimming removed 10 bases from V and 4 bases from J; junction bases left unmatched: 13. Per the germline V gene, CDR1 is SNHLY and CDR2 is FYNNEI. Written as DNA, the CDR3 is TGTGCCACCGCCCTTGGGGTACAGGGGAATCAGCCCCAGCATTTT. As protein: CATALGVQGNQPQHF.

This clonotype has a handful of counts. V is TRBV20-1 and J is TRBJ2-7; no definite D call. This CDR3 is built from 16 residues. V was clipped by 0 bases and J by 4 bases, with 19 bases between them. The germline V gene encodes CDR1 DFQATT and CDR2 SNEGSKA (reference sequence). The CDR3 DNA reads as TGCAGTGCTAGAGATAGAAGGCAGGATGTTAGTTACGAGCAGTACTTC. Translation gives CSARDRRQDVSYEQYF.

The CDR3 protein is CASSVSPGHGETQYF. DNA for the CDR3: TGTGCCAGCAGCGTCTCACCGGGCCACGGGGAGACCCAGTACTTC. The genes are TRBV7-3 and TRBJ2-5; D gene uncertain. CDR3 length: 15 amino acids. Germline V CDR1 and CDR2: SGHTA, FQGTGA. Between the trimmed V and J ends, which lost 5 bases and 5 bases, there was a span of 18 bases.

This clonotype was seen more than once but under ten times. The CDR3 reads CAIGQTSGGPPDTQYF. The CDR3 region has the DNA TGTGCCATCGGCCAGACTAGCGGGGGACCCCCAGATACGCAGTATTTT. This chain joins TRBV10-3 and TRBJ2-3; 12 bases map to TRBD2. Germline V gives CDR1 ENHRY, CDR2 SYGVKD. Trimming at V came to 8 bases and at J to 4 bases, leaving 10 bases not matched to a gene. The CDR3 loop spans 16 amino acids.

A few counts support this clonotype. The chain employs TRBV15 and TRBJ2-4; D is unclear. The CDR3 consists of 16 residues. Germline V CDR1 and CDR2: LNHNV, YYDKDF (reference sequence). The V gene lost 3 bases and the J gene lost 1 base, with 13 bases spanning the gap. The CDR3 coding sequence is TGTGCCACCAGCAGCATCCCCAGCCCTGCCAAAAACATTCAGTACTTC. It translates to CATSSIPSPAKNIQYF.

The CDR3 is CASSLLGVGAGDNTGELFF. CDR3 bases: TGTGCCAGCAGTTTATTAGGGGTGGGAGCGGGAGATAACACCGGGGAGCTGTTTTTT. The chain recombines TRBV28 with TRBJ2-2; 8 positions agree with TRBD2. The CDR3 has 19 residues. The V segment lost 1 base and the J segment 2 bases; nucleotides outside the gene matches: 12. CDR1 is MDHEN, CDR2 SYDVKM, per germline.